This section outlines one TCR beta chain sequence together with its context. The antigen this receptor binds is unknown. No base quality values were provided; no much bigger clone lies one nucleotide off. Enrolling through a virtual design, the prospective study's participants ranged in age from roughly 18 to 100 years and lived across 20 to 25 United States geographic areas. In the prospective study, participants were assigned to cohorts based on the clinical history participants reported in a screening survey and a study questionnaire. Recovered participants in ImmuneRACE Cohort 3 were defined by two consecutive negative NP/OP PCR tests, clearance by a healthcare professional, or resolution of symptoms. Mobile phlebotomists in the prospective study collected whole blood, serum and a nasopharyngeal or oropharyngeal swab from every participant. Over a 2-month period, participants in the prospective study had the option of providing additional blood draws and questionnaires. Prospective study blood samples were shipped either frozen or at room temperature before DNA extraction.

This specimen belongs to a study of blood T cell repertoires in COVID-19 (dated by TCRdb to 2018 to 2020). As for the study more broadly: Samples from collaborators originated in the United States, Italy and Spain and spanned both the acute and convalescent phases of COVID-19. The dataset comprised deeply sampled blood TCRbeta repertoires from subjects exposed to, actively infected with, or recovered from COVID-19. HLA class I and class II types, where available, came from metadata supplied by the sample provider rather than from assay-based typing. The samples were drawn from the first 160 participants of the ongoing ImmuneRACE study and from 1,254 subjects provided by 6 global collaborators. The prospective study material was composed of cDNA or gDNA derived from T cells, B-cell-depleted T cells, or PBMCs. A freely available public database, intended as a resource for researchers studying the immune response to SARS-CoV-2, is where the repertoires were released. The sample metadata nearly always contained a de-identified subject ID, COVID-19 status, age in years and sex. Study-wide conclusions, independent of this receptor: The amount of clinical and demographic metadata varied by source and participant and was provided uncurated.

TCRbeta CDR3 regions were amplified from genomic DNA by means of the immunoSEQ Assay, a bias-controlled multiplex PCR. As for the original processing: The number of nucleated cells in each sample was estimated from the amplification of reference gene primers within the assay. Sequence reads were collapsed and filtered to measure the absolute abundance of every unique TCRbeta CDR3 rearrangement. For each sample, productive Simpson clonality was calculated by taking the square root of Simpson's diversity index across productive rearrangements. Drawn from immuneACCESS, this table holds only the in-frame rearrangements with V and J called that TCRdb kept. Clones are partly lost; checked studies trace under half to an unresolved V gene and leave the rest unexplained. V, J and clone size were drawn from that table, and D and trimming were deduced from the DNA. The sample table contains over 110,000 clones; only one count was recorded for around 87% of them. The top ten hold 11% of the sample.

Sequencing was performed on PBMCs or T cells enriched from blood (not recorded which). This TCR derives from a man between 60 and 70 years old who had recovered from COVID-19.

The nucleotide sequence is given as TGTGCCAGCAGCATCGGACTAGCGTCGGGCGATGAGCAGTTCTTC. Translated, this is CASSIGLASGDEQFF. Recombination joined TRBV5-8 with TRBJ2-1, with 9 bases matching TRBD2. The germline V gene supplies CDR1 SGHTS and CDR2 YDEGEE. Compared with germline, V lacks 4 bases and J lacks 8 bases; bases without a gene match: 10. The CDR3 numbers 15 residues from cysteine through phenylalanine. The CDR3 DNA has 45 bases and is translated from base 1.